The following is a T cell receptor (beta chain) sequence with its context. Its cognate antigen is unknown. PCR primers comprised 60 Vbeta and 13 Jbeta primers. Measured with immunoSEQ multiplex PCR; TCRdb has only the in-frame clones, and not every one. The repertoire holds over 150,000 clones, with roughly 80% as singletons. The CDR3 has 16 residues. V trimming: 5 bases; J trimming: 0 bases; junction bases outside the gene matches: 6. Per the germline V gene, CDR1 is MDHEN and CDR2 is SYDVKM. This entry comes from a study of cytomegalovirus exposure and HLA in healthy donors. Findings of the study overall: Specificity of three CMV-associated chains for CMV antigens was verified in vitro. Common viral pathogens seemed, in a later analysis, to connect with several of the most significant clusters. A later examination showed that TCR association rates differed by HLA locus, with DRB1 most and HLA-C fewest. Most of the TCR beta V segments (in an earlier analysis) were productive either about 87% or about 30% of the time.

The sequence was obtained from a man aged 25 to 45 in good health and CMV-seropositive. The chain joins TRBV28 to TRBJ1-5; 8 bases match TRBD1. Sequenced input: PBMCs. CDR3 sequence reads: CASSQGAGYSNQPQHF. CDR3 nucleotide sequence: TGTGCCAGCAGTCAGGGGGCTGGATATAGCAATCAGCCCCAGCATTTT.